The 2 T cell receptor beta chains reported below all come from one sample, sequenced in a study of patients and donors after allogeneic stem cell transplantation. Each CDR3 protein is one row after TCRdb ran MiXCR on the RT-PCR reads. Here the sample spans about a million distinct CDR3 sequences, 15% to 20% being singletons. The sequenced sample consisted of blood, either unsorted or a sorted T cell fraction (not recorded which). The receptors stem from a human donor who was either an allogeneic HSCT recipient or a stem cell or donor lymphocyte infusion donor (not recorded which). It is not recorded whose cells these are; they may come from a transplant donor.

The CDR3 loop is CASSLGVLRTGEKLFF. The CDR3 DNA sequence: TGTGCCAGCAGCTTAGGGGTGTTGCGAACCGGTGAAAAACTGTTTTTT. The J gene is TRBJ1-4, the V gene TRBV11-2, with D hard to call. V was trimmed by 1 base and J by 7 bases, leaving 16 bases between them. Per the germline V gene, CDR1 is SGHAT and CDR2 is FQNNGV. The CDR3 is 16 amino acids.

The rearrangement links TRBV5-1 to TRBJ2-2; 12 nucleotides line up with TRBD2. V was pared by 3 bases and J by 0 bases, with 0 bases of the junction left unmatched. CDR1 is SGHRS, CDR2 YFSETQ, per germline. The CDR3 is 16 residues long. CDR3 nucleotides: TGCGCCAGCAGCTGGACTAGCGGGGCGAACACCGGGGAGCTGTTTTTT. This codes for CASSWTSGANTGELFF.